The clone carrying this TCR beta chain occurred a few times. Then a second PCR, running roughly 7 to 12 cycles, was carried out with a sample-barcoded 5' primer and a J-beta primer mix. Unique molecular identifiers of 12 random nucleotides labeled each cDNA. One entry per CDR3 protein, called by TCRdb with MiXCR from the 5' RACE reads. There are 600,000 to 900,000 distinct CDR3 sequences in the sample; around 25% occur only once, and around 3% lies in the top ten. This sample is drawn from a study of blood T cells in healthy people across ages. The CDR3 is 14 residues long. The ends were cut back, 6 bases at V and 7 bases at J, with 18 bases in the middle. Germline V CDR1 and CDR2: DFQATT, SNEGSKA (reference sequence). This sample was also put to use in a study of T cells of mothers and their children. That investigation notes: Barcodes for each sample and 2-4 random nucleotides were added by the M1S primer used in the second PCR.

The material sequenced was blood. V gene TRBV20-1 combines with J gene TRBJ1-4, with D tentatively TRBD1 (6 bases). The clonotype was recovered from a boy aged 5-17 years in good health. CDR3 region: CSAAPKGVGEKLFF. The CDR3 nucleotides read TGCAGTGCCGCGCCGAAGGGGGTTGGTGAAAAACTGTTTTTT.